This T cell receptor beta chain comes out of a study of cytomegalovirus exposure and HLA in healthy donors. The overall study: HLA-typed donors contributed approximately 92 million unique TCRs, which were held in an early data release.

This CDR3 is 14 amino acids long. General observations from the study: There were reportedly fewer N-insertions in an Asian-associated ancestry cluster than the roughly 700-donor mean, in a later analysis. Later analysis showed TCR association rates varying by HLA locus, highest for DRB1 and lowest for HLA-C.

Concerning this clone itself: The antigen is undetermined.

Each donor's status was that of a healthy bone marrow donor. Both 60 Vbeta primers and 13 Jbeta primers went into the PCR. Clones were sequenced by immunoSEQ multiplex PCR, and TCRdb holds only the in-frame ones, with some missing. This table has tens of thousands of clones, around three quarters appearing once. The gene calls are TRBV21-1 and TRBJ2-3; the DNA was not compared with TRBD1, the D call given in the table. TRBV21-1 is marked as a pseudogene. This TCR came from a man in his thirties or forties in good health and CMV-seronegative. The source material was PBMCs. Here the CDR3 DNA reads TGTGCCAGCAGCGAAACCCCAGGGGTCGGGCCCTGCATGTTT. Protein: CASSETPGVGPCMF.